This T cell receptor beta chain was retrieved from a study of response to subunit inactivated influenza vaccine. TCRdb re-called the RT-PCR reads with MiXCR, one entry per CDR3 protein. The table lists about 170,000 distinct CDR3 sequences, 12% of them singletons. Germline V gene data show CDR1 as SEHNR and CDR2 as FQNEAQ (reference sequence). This CDR3 is built from 17 residues. Trimming took 4 bases from V and 2 from J; bases not matched to a gene: 8. This clonotype has only a few counts. The same data also went into a second study, on T cells expressing NK-cell markers. That report notes: UMI-tagged 5'RACE template switching yielded the TCR beta cDNA. The TCR beta repertoires originated in sorted CD3+CD56+NKG2C+, CD3+CD56+NKG2C- and CD3+CD56-NKG2C+ T cells. The authors restricted sorting to alpha-beta TCR T cells with an anti-gamma-delta TCR antibody in several experiments. A handful of donors showed these clonotypes also leading the CD3+CD56-NKG2C+ fraction. No clear determination of HCMV specificity was made for expanded NKG2C+ T cell clones.

This sequence was found in a man aged 50 or older who received an inactivated influenza vaccine. Sequencing was performed on CD8+ T cells sorted from PBMCs, taken about 11 days after vaccination. The chain links TRBV7-9 to TRBJ2-2; TRBD1 matches at 9 bases. CDR3 sequence reads: CASSSPPDRGNTGELFF. The DNA for the CDR3 is TGTGCCAGCAGCTCCCCGCCGGACAGGGGAAACACCGGGGAGCTGTTTTTT.